Each of the 32 T cell receptor beta chains below was sequenced from the same sample in a study of cytomegalovirus exposure and HLA in healthy donors. The PCR made use of 60 Vbeta and 13 Jbeta primers. Repertoires were generated with immunoSEQ multiplex PCR, while TCRdb's copy carries only in-frame clones and drops some. This repertoire includes some 76,000 clones. Sequencing used PBMCs. Every receptor here comes from a female donor in good health and CMV-seropositive.

The V gene is TRBV28, the J gene TRBJ1-2; the D is unclear. The CDR3 loop spans 14 amino acids. Germline V gives CDR1 MDHEN, CDR2 SYDVKM. Trimming took 3 bases from V and 5 from J, leaving 13 bases between them. As DNA, the CDR3 is TGTGCCAGCAGTTTTGACCCCCCGGGTTATGGCTACACCTTC. Its translation is CASSFDPPGYGYTF.

The chain uses TRBV28 and TRBJ1-3; TRBD1 might be the D (6 bases). The ends were cut back, 6 bases at V and 4 bases at J, with 16 bases in the middle. Germline CDR1 MDHEN, CDR2 SYDVKM. This CDR3 region has 15 residues. The CDR3 DNA reads TGTGCCAGCAGCTTAAACAGGGCCTCCGGAAACACCATATATTTT. Protein sequence: CASSLNRASGNTIYF.

The chain recombines TRBV15 with TRBJ1-2; D not certain. The CDR3 runs 15 residues. Trimming shortened V by 4 bases and J by 8 bases, and 20 bases separated the two germline ends. Germline V gives CDR1 LNHNV, CDR2 YYDKDF (reference sequence). The CDR3 sequence is CATSMELAPLGGYTF. In DNA, the CDR3 is TGTGCCACCAGCATGGAGTTGGCTCCCCTCGGGGGCTACACCTTC.

This chain links TRBV10-3 with TRBJ1-1; perhaps TRBD1 as D (6 bases). CDR1 is ENHRY and CDR2 is SYGVKD in the germline V gene. This CDR3 has 13 residues. The CDR3 nucleotides are TGTGCGCGTAGACAGGACATGAACACTGAAGCTTTCTTT. This encodes CARRQDMNTEAFF.

The chain couples TRBV14 to TRBJ2-1; 10 bases map to TRBD2. Germline V gene lookup returns CDR1 SGHDN and CDR2 FVKESK. After removal of 4 bases from V and 6 bases from J, the junction contained 9 bases not matched to a gene. CDR3 length equals 16 residues. CDR3 DNA sequence: TGTGCCAGCAGCCGGCTAGCGGGAGAGTTGAGCAATGAGCAGTTCTTC. It yields the protein CASSRLAGELSNEQFF.

This rearrangement joins TRBV19 to TRBJ1-2; a possible D gene is TRBD1 (5 bases). CDR3 length: 15 amino acids. Germline-derived CDR1 and CDR2 are LNHDA and SQIVND (reference sequence). Trimming removed 5 bases at V and 2 bases at J, with 15 bases between. The CDR3 is CASSLQGDGNYGYTF. The CDR3 bases are TGTGCCAGTAGTCTGCAGGGCGACGGGAACTATGGCTACACCTTC. Combining the CDR3 with reference TRBV19 and TRBJ1-2 gives the whole variable domain DGGITQSPKYLFRKEGQNVTLSCEQNLNHDAMYWYRQDPGQGLRLIYYSQIVNDFQKGDIAEGYSVSREKKESFPLTVTSAQKNPTAFYLCASSLQGDGNYGYTFGSGTRLTVV.

The chain is built from TRBV29-1 and TRBJ2-2; a weak D match, TRBD1 (6 bases). V gave up 4 bases and J gave up 0 bases, with 9 bases separating them. Germline V lookup: CDR1 SQVTM, CDR2 ANQGSEA. The CDR3 covers 14 residues. This CDR3 reads CSVVEGANTGELFF. The CDR3, as DNA: TGCAGCGTTGTCGAGGGGGCGAACACCGGGGAGCTGTTTTTT.

This sequence joins TRBV5-1 and TRBJ2-4; 8 nucleotides align to TRBD2. Losses at the gene ends were 2 bases for V and 8 bases for J; bases not matched to a gene: 12. The germline gives CDR1 SGHRS, CDR2 YFSETQ. The CDR3 sequence is 16 residues long. DNA of the CDR3: TGCGCCAGCAGCTTTTTCCCCATAGCGGGGAAGGACATTCAGTACTTC. It specifies CASSFFPIAGKDIQYF.

The V gene is TRBV10-3, the J gene TRBJ1-1; a weak D match, TRBD1 (5 bases). The CDR3 spans 12 residues. V dropped 6 bases and J dropped 1 base, with 6 bases sitting between them. Germline V gene lookup returns CDR1 ENHRY and CDR2 SYGVKD. CDR3 in amino acids: CAISTGNTEAFF. CDR3 DNA: TGTGCCATCAGCACAGGGAACACTGAAGCTTTCTTT.

The chain carries TRBV5-4 and TRBJ2-7; 8 bases fit TRBD1. V was pared by 3 bases and J by 4 bases, with 12 bases of the junction left unmatched. CDR3 length: 16 amino acids. Germline CDR1 reads SGHNT; CDR2 reads YYREEE (reference sequence). The CDR3 bases are TGTGCCAGCAGCTCAAGGACAGGGCGAGGATTATACGAGCAGTACTTC. Protein sequence: CASSSRTGRGLYEQYF.

The rearrangement joins TRBV28 to TRBJ1-1; 10 bases match TRBD1. The length of the CDR3 is 15 residues. V lost 2 bases, J lost 5 bases, and 5 bases stayed unmatched. Germline values: CDR1 MDHEN, CDR2 SYDVKM. The CDR3 protein is CASSLDRGRGTEAFF. In DNA, the CDR3 is TGTGCCAGCAGTTTAGACAGGGGGCGGGGGACTGAAGCTTTCTTT. Using reference TRBV28 and TRBJ1-1 for the parts outside the CDR3, the full variable domain is DVKVTQSSRYLVKRTGEKVFLECVQDMDHENMFWYRQDPGLGLRLIYFSYDVKMKEKGDIPEGYSVSREKKERFSLILESASTNQTSMYLCASSLDRGRGTEAFFGQGTRLTVV.

This chain links TRBV7-8 with TRBJ2-7; TRBD1 aligns across 8 bases. Looked up from germline, CDR1 is SGHVS and CDR2 is FQNEAQ. The CDR3 consists of 16 residues. The V segment lost 5 bases and the J segment 2 bases; nucleotides outside the gene matches: 11. The CDR3 sequence: CASSPSTGVGAYEQYF. As DNA, the CDR3 is TGTGCCAGCAGCCCCTCGACAGGGGTGGGCGCCTACGAGCAGTACTTC.

The gene calls are TRBV7-9 and TRBJ2-5; TRBD2 aligns across 10 bases. Germline V CDR1 and CDR2: SEHNR, FQNEAQ (reference sequence). The trim removed 1 base at V and 1 base at J, leaving 3 bases unmatched. The CDR3 covers 16 residues. This CDR3 is CASSLGPSGGQETQYF. DNA for the CDR3: TGTGCCAGCAGCTTAGGGCCTAGCGGGGGCCAAGAGACCCAGTACTTC.

The chain joins TRBV7-9 to TRBJ2-5; D is possibly TRBD2 (6 bases). Germline V gene data show CDR1 as SEHNR and CDR2 as FQNEAQ (reference sequence). Trimming removed 4 bases from V and 2 bases from J, with 14 bases in between. The CDR3 covers 15 residues. The CDR3 sequence: CASSSQRERQETQYF. Here the CDR3 DNA reads TGTGCCAGCAGCTCGCAACGGGAGAGGCAAGAGACCCAGTACTTC.

The rearrangement links TRBV7-9 to TRBJ2-7; 7 bases line up with TRBD1. The CDR3 is 16 residues long. CDR1 SEHNR and CDR2 FQNEAQ come from the germline V gene (reference sequence). With V trimmed by 1 base and J by 4 bases, 10 bases remained unmatched. CDR3 region: CASSLEEGASFYEQYF. DNA of the CDR3: TGTGCCAGCAGCTTAGAAGAGGGGGCAAGCTTTTACGAGCAGTACTTC.

V gene TRBV28 combines with J gene TRBJ2-7, with 9 bases fitting TRBD1. After removal of 2 bases from V and 6 bases from J, the junction contained 8 bases not matched to a gene. The length of the CDR3 is 15 residues. Germline V gene sequence: CDR1 MDHEN, CDR2 SYDVKM. The DNA of the CDR3 is TGTGCCAGCAGTTTACCCGGGACAGGGTTGACCGAGCAGTACTTC. Translation gives CASSLPGTGLTEQYF.

The gene calls are TRBV30 and TRBJ2-3; 13 nucleotides align to TRBD2. Germline V gene data show CDR1 as GTSNPN and CDR2 as SVGIG (reference sequence). V shed 8 bases and J 4 bases; nucleotides not matched to a gene: 9. The length of the CDR3 is 15 residues. The CDR3 is CAGTQLAGGPDTQYF. The CDR3 bases are TGTGCCGGGACCCAACTAGCGGGGGGGCCAGATACGCAGTATTTT.

The chain recombines TRBV6-5 with TRBJ1-1, with 8 bases identical to TRBD1. Germline V lookup: CDR1 MNHEY, CDR2 SVGAGI. The CDR3 is 12 residues long. J lost 3 bases, V lost 8 bases, and 2 bases had no gene match. CDR3: CASQDRDTEAFF. The CDR3 nucleotides are TGTGCCAGCCAGGACAGGGACACTGAAGCTTTCTTT.

This chain links TRBV27 with TRBJ1-2, with D maybe TRBD1 (6 bases). Germline assignment: CDR1 MNHEY and CDR2 SMNVEV (reference sequence). Trimming stripped 5 bases from V and 8 bases from J, with 12 bases between. CDR3 length equals 12 residues. The chain's CDR3 is CASSRGGAGYTF. In nucleotides, the CDR3 is TGTGCCAGCAGTAGGGGGGGGGCGGGCTACACCTTC.

The chain is built from TRBV20-1 and TRBJ2-7; D is possibly TRBD2 (5 bases). V lost 2 bases, J lost 3 bases, and 5 bases lay in between. Looked up from germline, CDR1 is DFQATT and CDR2 is SNEGSKA (reference sequence). The CDR3 totals 11 residues. The CDR3 is CSARRDYEQYF. The CDR3 DNA is TGCAGTGCTAGACGGGACTACGAGCAGTACTTC.

The V call is TRBV5-6, the J call TRBJ2-1; 12 bases line up with TRBD2. Germline V CDR1 and CDR2: SGHDT, YYEEEE. Trimming cost V 3 bases and J 7 bases; bases outside gene matches: 8. The CDR3 has 16 amino acids. CDR3 sequence (DNA): TGTGCCAGCAGCTGGGCTAGCGGGAGGGCTGGTAATGAGCAGTTCTTC. As protein: CASSWASGRAGNEQFF. The full variable domain, rest sourced from reference TRBV5-6 and TRBJ2-1, is DAGVTQSPTHLIKTRGQQVTLRCSPKSGHDTVSWYQQALGQGPQFIFQYYEEEERQRGNFPDRFSGHQFPNYSSELNVNALLLGDSALYLCASSWASGRAGNEQFFGPGTRLTVL.

The chain employs TRBV28 and TRBJ1-6; D remains ambiguous. V gave up 4 bases and J gave up 13 bases, with 20 bases separating them. The CDR3 extends over 15 amino acids. Germline V gene lookup returns CDR1 MDHEN and CDR2 SYDVKM. In DNA form, the CDR3 reads TGTGCCAGCAGTTCGCAGACAAACGGTGGGGAGCCCCTCCACTTT. Residues: CASSSQTNGGEPLHF. The whole variable domain, filled in from reference TRBV28 and TRBJ1-6, reads DVKVTQSSRYLVKRTGEKVFLECVQDMDHENMFWYRQDPGLGLRLIYFSYDVKMKEKGDIPEGYSVSREKKERFSLILESASTNQTSMYLCASSSQTNGGEPLHFGNGTRLTVT.

The chain couples TRBV30 to TRBJ2-7; tentative D call: TRBD1 (5 bases). This CDR3 spans 14 amino acids. CDR1 GTSNPN and CDR2 SVGIG come from the germline V gene (reference sequence). V lost 3 bases to trimming and J lost 1 base, with 13 bases between them. In DNA, the CDR3 is TGTGCCTGGAGGGGAAACAGGATTTCCTACGAGCAGTACTTC. Translation gives CAWRGNRISYEQYF. Based on the CDR3 plus reference TRBV30 and TRBJ2-7, the full variable domain is SQTIHQWPATLVQPVGSPLSLECTVEGTSNPNLYWYRQAAGRGLQLLFYSVGIGQISSEVPQNLSASRPQDRQFILSSKKLLLSDSGFYLCAWRGNRISYEQYFGPGTRLTVT.

V is TRBV6-6 and J is TRBJ2-7, with a possible D match to TRBD2 (5 bases). Trimming cost V 6 bases and J 3 bases, with 12 bases left between them. CDR3 size: 13 residues. Germline V gene sequence: CDR1 MNHNY, CDR2 SVGAGI (reference sequence). CDR3 region: CASRLELFYEQYF. The CDR3, as DNA: TGTGCCAGCAGACTAGAACTATTCTACGAGCAGTACTTC.

This sequence joins TRBV30 and TRBJ2-5; 9 nucleotides match TRBD2. Per germline, CDR1 GTSNPN and CDR2 SVGIG (reference sequence). This CDR3 spans 14 amino acids. Trimming at V came to 0 bases and at J to 4 bases, leaving 3 bases not matched to a gene. DNA for the CDR3: TGTGCCTGGAGTGTTGCGGGGGGGCCAGAGACCCAGTACTTC. It translates to CAWSVAGGPETQYF.

V and J are TRBV5-8 and TRBJ1-2, with TRBD1 as a possible D gene (5 bases). V shed 4 bases and J shed 8 bases, with 12 bases lying between them. Germline CDR1 SGHTS, CDR2 YDEGEE. CDR3 size: 12 residues. CDR3 coding DNA: TGTGCCAGCAGCACAACAGGTCACGGCTACACCTTC. It specifies CASSTTGHGYTF. Together with reference TRBV5-8 and TRBJ1-2, the CDR3 gives the full variable domain: EAGVTQSPTHLIKTRGQQATLRCSPISGHTSVYWYQQALGLGLQFLLWYDEGEERNRGNFPPRFSGRQFPNYSSELNVNALELEDSALYLCASSTTGHGYTFGSGTRLTVV.

This chain joins TRBV7-9 and TRBJ2-2; 8 nucleotides match TRBD1. V lost 10 bases, J lost 1 base, and 5 bases stayed unmatched. CDR3 length equals 14 residues. Germline loops: CDR1 SEHNR, CDR2 FQNEAQ (reference sequence). The DNA for the CDR3 is TGTGCCACACCCACAGGGGGGAACACCGGGGAGCTGTTTTTT. The encoded protein is CATPTGGNTGELFF.

The chain couples TRBV7-9 to TRBJ1-5; 8 positions match TRBD1. The CDR3 consists of 13 residues. V lost 3 bases to trimming and J lost 7 bases; unmatched junction nucleotides: 2. Germline values: CDR1 SEHNR, CDR2 FQNEAQ (reference sequence). The CDR3 sequence: CASSLTGEQPQHF. CDR3 in DNA: TGTGCCAGCAGCTTGACAGGGGAACAGCCCCAGCATTTT.

V gene TRBV19 combines with J gene TRBJ2-5; maybe TRBD1 (6 bases). The germline V and J ends were trimmed by 5 bases and 1 base, with 8 bases remaining between them. The CDR3 consists of 13 residues. Germline assignment: CDR1 LNHDA and CDR2 SQIVND (reference sequence). CDR3 in DNA: TGTGCCAGTAGTCGGGACACCCAAGAGACCCAGTACTTC. This codes for CASSRDTQETQYF.

This chain connects TRBV19 to TRBJ2-1; 9 positions match TRBD2. The CDR3 is made up of 16 amino acids. Trimming at V came to 3 bases and at J to 7 bases, leaving 10 bases not matched to a gene. Germline CDR1 and CDR2: LNHDA and SQIVND (reference sequence). The CDR3: CASSMTGAGGGNEQFF. CDR3 nucleotides: TGTGCCAGTAGTATGACTGGAGCGGGAGGAGGGAATGAGCAGTTCTTC.

This chain uses TRBV25-1 with TRBJ2-7; maybe TRBD1 (6 bases). The length of the CDR3 is 13 residues. Germline values: CDR1 MGHDK, CDR2 SYGVNS. Trimming removed 4 bases from V and 2 bases from J, with 9 bases in between. CDR3 coding DNA: TGTGCCAGCAGTGGATACAGGGCCTACGAGCAGTACTTC. This gives the protein CASSGYRAYEQYF.

The gene calls are TRBV28 and TRBJ2-7; 11 positions match TRBD1. This CDR3 spans 15 amino acids. The V segment lost 3 bases and the J segment 3 bases; nucleotides outside the gene matches: 4. Germline loops: CDR1 MDHEN, CDR2 SYDVKM. In nucleotides, the CDR3 is TGTGCCAGCAGTTTTCCGGGACAGGGGGACTACGAGCAGTACTTC. Translation gives CASSFPGQGDYEQYF.